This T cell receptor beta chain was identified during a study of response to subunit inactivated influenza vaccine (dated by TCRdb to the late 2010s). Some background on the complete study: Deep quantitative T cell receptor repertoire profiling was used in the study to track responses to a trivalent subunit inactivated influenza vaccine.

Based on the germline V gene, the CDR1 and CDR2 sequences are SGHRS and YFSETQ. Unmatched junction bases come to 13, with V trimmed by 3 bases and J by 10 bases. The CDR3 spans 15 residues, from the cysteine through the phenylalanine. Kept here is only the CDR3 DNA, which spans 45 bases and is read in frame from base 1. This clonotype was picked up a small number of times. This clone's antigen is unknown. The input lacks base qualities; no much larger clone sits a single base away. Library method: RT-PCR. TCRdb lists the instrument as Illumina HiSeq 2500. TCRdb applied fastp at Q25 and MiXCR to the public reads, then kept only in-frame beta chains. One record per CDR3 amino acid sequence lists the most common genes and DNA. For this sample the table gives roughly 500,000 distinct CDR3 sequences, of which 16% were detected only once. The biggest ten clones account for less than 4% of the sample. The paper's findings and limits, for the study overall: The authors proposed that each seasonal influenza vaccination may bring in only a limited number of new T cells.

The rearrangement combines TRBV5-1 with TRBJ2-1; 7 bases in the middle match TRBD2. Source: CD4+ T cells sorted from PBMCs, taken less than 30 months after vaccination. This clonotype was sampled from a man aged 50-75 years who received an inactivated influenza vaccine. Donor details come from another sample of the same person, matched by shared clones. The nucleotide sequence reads TGCGCCAGCAGCTACACTAGCGTTACTTCGCACGAGCAGTTCTTC. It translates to CASSYTSVTSHEQFF.